This T cell receptor beta chain came from a study of cytomegalovirus exposure and HLA in healthy donors. PCR used 60 Vbeta primers and 13 Jbeta primers. Repertoires were generated with immunoSEQ multiplex PCR, while TCRdb's copy carries only in-frame clones and drops some. The table lists approximately 180,000 clones, over 70% of them singletons. Study outcomes and limitations: Later analysis revealed greater clonal expansion in HLA-associated TCR beta chains than in equally common others.

CDR1 is GTSNPN, CDR2 SVGIG, per germline (reference sequence). This CDR3 is 15 amino acids long. With V trimmed by 8 bases and J by 10 bases, 18 bases remained unmatched. Concerning this clone: Its antigen is currently unknown.

This sequence originates from a man aged 25 to 40 in good health and CMV-seropositive. This rearrangement joins TRBV30 to TRBJ1-4; 8 nucleotides align to TRBD1. Sequencing used PBMCs. The CDR3 sequence is CAATTGVGDVGKLFF. Written as DNA, the CDR3 is TGTGCCGCTACGACAGGGGTGGGAGATGTTGGAAAACTGTTTTTT. The variable domain in full, with the rest retrieved from reference TRBV30 and TRBJ1-4, is SQTIHQWPATLVQPVGSPLSLECTVEGTSNPNLYWYRQAAGRGLQLLFYSVGIGQISSEVPQNLSASRPQDRQFILSSKKLLLSDSGFYLCAATTGVGDVGKLFFGSGTQLSVL.